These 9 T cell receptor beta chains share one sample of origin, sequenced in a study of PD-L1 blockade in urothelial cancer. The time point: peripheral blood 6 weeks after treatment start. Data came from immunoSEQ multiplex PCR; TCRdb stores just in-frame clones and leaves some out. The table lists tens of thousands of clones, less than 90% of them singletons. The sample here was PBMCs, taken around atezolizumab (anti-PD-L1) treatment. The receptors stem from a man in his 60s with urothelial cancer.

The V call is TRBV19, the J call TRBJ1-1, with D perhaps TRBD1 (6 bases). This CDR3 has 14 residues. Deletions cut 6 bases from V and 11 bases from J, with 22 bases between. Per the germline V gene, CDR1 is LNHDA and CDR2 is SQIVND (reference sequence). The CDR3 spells CASSTTGIPFGAFF. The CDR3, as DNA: TGTGCCAGTAGCACGACAGGTATCCCTTTCGGGGCTTTCTTT.

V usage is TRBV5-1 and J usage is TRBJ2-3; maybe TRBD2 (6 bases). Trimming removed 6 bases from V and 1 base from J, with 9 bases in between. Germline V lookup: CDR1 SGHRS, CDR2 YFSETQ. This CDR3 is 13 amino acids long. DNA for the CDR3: TGCGCCAGCAAGTCGGGGGGCACAGATACGCAGTATTTT. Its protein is CASKSGGTDTQYF. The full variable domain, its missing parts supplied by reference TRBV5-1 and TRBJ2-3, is KAGVTQTPRYLIKTRGQQVTLSCSPISGHRSVSWYQQTPGQGLQFLFEYFSETQRNKGNFPGRFSGRQFSNSRSEMNVSTLELGDSALYLCASKSGGTDTQYFGPGTRLTVL.

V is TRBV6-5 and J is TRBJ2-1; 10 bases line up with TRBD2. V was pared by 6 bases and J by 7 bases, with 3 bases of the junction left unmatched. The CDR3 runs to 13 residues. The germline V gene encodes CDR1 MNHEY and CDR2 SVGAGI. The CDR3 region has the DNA TGTGCCAGCAGAAAACTAGCGGGGAATGAGCAGTTCTTC. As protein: CASRKLAGNEQFF.

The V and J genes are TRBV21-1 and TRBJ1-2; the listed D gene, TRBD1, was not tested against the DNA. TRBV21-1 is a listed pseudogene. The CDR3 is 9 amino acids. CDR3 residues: CASSKAALF. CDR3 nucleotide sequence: TGTGCCAGCAGCAAAGCGGCTCTCTTC.

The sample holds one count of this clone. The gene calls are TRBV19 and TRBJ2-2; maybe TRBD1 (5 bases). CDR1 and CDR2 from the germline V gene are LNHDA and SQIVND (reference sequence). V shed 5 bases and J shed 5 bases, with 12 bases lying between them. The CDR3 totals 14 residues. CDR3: CASSSVGVTGELFF. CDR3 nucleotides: TGTGCCAGTAGTTCTGTAGGGGTAACCGGGGAGCTGTTTTTT.

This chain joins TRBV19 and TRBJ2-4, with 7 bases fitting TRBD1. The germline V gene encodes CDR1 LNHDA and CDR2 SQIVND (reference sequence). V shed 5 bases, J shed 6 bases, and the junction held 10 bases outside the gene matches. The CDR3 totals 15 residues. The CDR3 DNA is TGTGCCAGTAGTCCAAGGGGGCCGGGACGAAACATTCAGTACTTC. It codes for CASSPRGPGRNIQYF. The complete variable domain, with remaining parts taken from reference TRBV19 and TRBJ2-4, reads DGGITQSPKYLFRKEGQNVTLSCEQNLNHDAMYWYRQDPGQGLRLIYYSQIVNDFQKGDIAEGYSVSREKKESFPLTVTSAQKNPTAFYLCASSPRGPGRNIQYFGAGTRLSVL.

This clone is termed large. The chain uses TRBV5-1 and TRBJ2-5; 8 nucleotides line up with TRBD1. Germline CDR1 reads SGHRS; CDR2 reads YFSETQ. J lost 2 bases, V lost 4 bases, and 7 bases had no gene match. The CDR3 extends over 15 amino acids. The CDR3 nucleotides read TGCGCCAGCAGCCCGGACAGGGTGGGGCAAGAGACCCAGTACTTC. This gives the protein CASSPDRVGQETQYF.

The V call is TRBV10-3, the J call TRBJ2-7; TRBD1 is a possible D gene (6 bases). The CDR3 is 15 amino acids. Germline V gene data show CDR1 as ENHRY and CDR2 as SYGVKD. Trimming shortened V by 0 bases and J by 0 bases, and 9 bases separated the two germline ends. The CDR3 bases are TGTGCCATCAGTGAGTCAACAGGGATCTCCTACGAGCAGTACTTC. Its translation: CAISESTGISYEQYF.

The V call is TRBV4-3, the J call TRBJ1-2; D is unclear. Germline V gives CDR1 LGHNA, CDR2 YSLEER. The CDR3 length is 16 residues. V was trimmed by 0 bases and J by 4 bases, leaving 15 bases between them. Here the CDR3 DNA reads TGCGCCAGCAGCCAAGATTGGCAGACTAAAACCTATGGCTACACCTTC. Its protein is CASSQDWQTKTYGYTF.